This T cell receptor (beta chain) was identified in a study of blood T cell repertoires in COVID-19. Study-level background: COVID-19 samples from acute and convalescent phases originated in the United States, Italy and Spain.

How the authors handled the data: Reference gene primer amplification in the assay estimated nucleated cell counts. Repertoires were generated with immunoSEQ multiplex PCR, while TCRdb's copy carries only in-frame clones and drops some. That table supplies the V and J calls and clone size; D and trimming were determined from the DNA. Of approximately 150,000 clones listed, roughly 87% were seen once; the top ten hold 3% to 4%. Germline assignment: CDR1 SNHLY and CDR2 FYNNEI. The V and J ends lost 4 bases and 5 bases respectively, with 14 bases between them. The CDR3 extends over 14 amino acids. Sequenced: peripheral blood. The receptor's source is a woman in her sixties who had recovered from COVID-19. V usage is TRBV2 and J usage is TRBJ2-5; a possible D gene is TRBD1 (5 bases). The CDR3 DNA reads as TGTGCCAGCAGTGGTGGTTGGGGCCGGGAGACCCAGTACTTC. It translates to CASSGGWGRETQYF.